This T cell receptor (beta chain) was found in a study of identical twins. CDR3 length: 14 residues. V was trimmed by 5 bases and J by 4 bases, leaving 15 bases between them. The germline gives CDR1 SEHNR, CDR2 FQNEAQ (reference sequence). This clonotype was seen a handful of times. Its target is unknown. TCRdb used MiXCR to reprocess the 5' RACE reads, holding one entry per CDR3 protein. Among approximately 890,000 distinct CDR3 sequences listed, 10% to 15% were seen once. Findings and limits, study-wide: In drawing conclusions, the study used cross-sectional statistical analysis and did not follow the same donors. Less excess twin sharing appeared in beta out-of-frame sequences.

The same sample was also used in a study of yellow fever vaccine responses in identical twins.

The TCR originated in a woman between 18 and 29 years old in good health. Sequencing was done on a sample of PBMCs. This chain joins TRBV7-9 and TRBJ2-7; the D call may be TRBD1 or TRBD2 (5 bases each). Here the CDR3 reads CASSGGFMAYEQYF. CDR3 nucleotide sequence: TGTGCCAGCAGCGGGGGATTCATGGCGTACGAGCAGTACTTC.